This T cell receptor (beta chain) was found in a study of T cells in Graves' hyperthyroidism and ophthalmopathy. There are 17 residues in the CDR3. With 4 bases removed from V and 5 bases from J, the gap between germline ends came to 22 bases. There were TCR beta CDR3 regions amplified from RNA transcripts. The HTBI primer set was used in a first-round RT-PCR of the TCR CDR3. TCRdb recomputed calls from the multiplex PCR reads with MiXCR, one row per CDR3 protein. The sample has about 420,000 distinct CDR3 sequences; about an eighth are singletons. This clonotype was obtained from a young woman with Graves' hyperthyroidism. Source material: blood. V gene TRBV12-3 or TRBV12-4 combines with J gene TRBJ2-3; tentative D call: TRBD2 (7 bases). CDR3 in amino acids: CASSYIWGREWGDTQYF. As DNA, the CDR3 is TGTGCCAGCAGTTACATTTGGGGGCGGGAGTGGGGAGATACGCAGTATTTT.